One sample yielded the 25 T cell receptor beta chains listed below, sequenced in a study of T cell responses to AZD1222 COVID-19 vaccine. Clones were read by immunoSEQ multiplex PCR, and TCRdb kept only the in-frame ones, dropping some. Among about 210,000 clones listed, 90% to 95% were seen once. The specimen comprised peripheral blood, sampled 28 days after the second dose of the MenACWY control vaccine. These receptors all come from an adult who received the MenACWY meningococcal vaccine as a control.

The CDR3, as DNA: TGCGCCAGCAGCTCCCGGAGGTACCAAGAGACCCAGTACTTC. Translated: CASSSRRYQETQYF. The V call is TRBV5-1, the J call TRBJ2-5; D perhaps matches TRBD2 (5 bases). Deletions cut 3 bases from V and 0 bases from J, with 9 bases between. CDR3 size: 14 residues. CDR1 and CDR2 (germline): SGHRS, YFSETQ.

The V call is TRBV7-9, the J call TRBJ2-1; tentative D call: TRBD1 (6 bases). This CDR3 contains 14 residues. V was cut by 1 base and J by 7 bases, with 11 bases left in between. From germline, CDR1 is SEHNR and CDR2 FQNEAQ (reference sequence). In nucleotides, the CDR3 is TGTGCCAGCAGCTTAGTAACAGGGTGGAATGAGCAGTTCTTC. Amino acid sequence: CASSLVTGWNEQFF.

The chain uses TRBV4-3 and TRBJ2-5; 11 bases align to TRBD2. V lost 0 bases, J lost 5 bases, and 2 bases stayed unmatched. This CDR3 contains 15 residues. CDR1 is LGHNA, CDR2 YSLEER, per germline. The CDR3 protein is CASSQDSGGAETQYF. The CDR3 nucleotides read TGCGCCAGCAGCCAAGATAGCGGGGGGGCGGAGACCCAGTACTTC.

This clone was seen just once. The chain recombines TRBV2 with TRBJ2-1, with 9 bases aligning to TRBD2. Germline trimming cut 9 bases from V and 6 bases from J; bases unmatched to any gene: 12. The CDR3 loop spans 15 amino acids. Germline V CDR1 and CDR2: SNHLY, FYNNEI. This CDR3 is CASTEGSGRGNEQFF. Here the CDR3 DNA reads TGTGCCAGTACCGAGGGTAGCGGGAGAGGCAATGAGCAGTTCTTC.

The V call is TRBV7-9, the J call TRBJ1-2; the match to TRBD1 covers 7 bases. Looked up from germline, CDR1 is SEHNR and CDR2 is FQNEAQ (reference sequence). Germline trimming cut 5 bases from V and 4 bases from J; bases unmatched to any gene: 10. There are 15 residues in the CDR3. The CDR3 coding sequence is TGTGCCAGCAGCCCAGGGGGGGCGTCTACCTATGGCTACACCTTC. This encodes CASSPGGASTYGYTF.

J is TRBJ2-7 and V is TRBV21-1; the table's D call, TRBD1, has no DNA check behind it. TRBV21-1 is a pseudogene segment. The CDR3 has 14 residues. CDR3 region: CASSKTGEDYEQYF. In nucleotides, the CDR3 is TGTGCCAGCAGCAAGACAGGAGAAGACTACGAGCAGTACTTC.

Written as DNA, the CDR3 is TGTGCCAGCAGTTTCACAGGGGGTGTTTCACCCCTCCACTTT. It specifies CASSFTGGVSPLHF. The chain combines TRBV28 with TRBJ1-6; TRBD1 agrees at 8 bases. V was clipped by 3 bases and J by 9 bases; unmatched bases: 4. CDR3 size: 14 residues. Germline V gene lookup returns CDR1 MDHEN and CDR2 SYDVKM.

CDR3 nucleotides: TGTGCCAGCAGTGTAGGACAGGGCGTTATCACCGGGGAGCTGTTTTTT. The encoded protein is CASSVGQGVITGELFF. This sequence joins TRBV6-1 and TRBJ2-2, with TRBD1 matching 8 bases. Germline CDR1 reads MNHNS; CDR2 reads SASEGT. J was trimmed by 4 bases and V by 4 bases; bases with no gene match: 8. The CDR3 is 16 residues long.

CDR3 protein: CASSARERGGYSNQPQHF. Here the CDR3 DNA reads TGTGCCAGCAGCGCGAGAGAGAGGGGGGGATATAGCAATCAGCCCCAGCATTTT. The genes are TRBV2 and TRBJ1-5, with a possible D match to TRBD1 (6 bases). The germline V gene encodes CDR1 SNHLY and CDR2 FYNNEI. Trimming removed 6 bases from V and 0 bases from J, with 21 bases in between. The CDR3 is 18 residues long.

The J gene is TRBJ1-1, the V gene TRBV28; 8 bases align to TRBD1. This CDR3 is built from 15 residues. Losses at the gene ends were 5 bases for V and 2 bases for J; bases not matched to a gene: 7. Per germline, CDR1 MDHEN and CDR2 SYDVKM. This CDR3 is CASSIRTGTNTEAFF. The CDR3 region has the DNA TGTGCCAGCAGTATTCGGACAGGGACAAACACTGAAGCTTTCTTT.

The chain combines TRBV12-5 with TRBJ2-5; TRBD1 matches 10 bases. The CDR3 has 15 residues. Looked up from germline, CDR1 is LGHNT and CDR2 is FRNRAP. V lost 1 base and J lost 1; bases outside the gene matches: 0. CDR3 residues: CASGLGTGGQETQYF. In DNA, the CDR3 is TGTGCTAGTGGTTTGGGGACAGGGGGCCAAGAGACCCAGTACTTC.

The V and J genes are TRBV6-5 and TRBJ1-5; the match to TRBD1 covers 7 bases. Unmatched junction bases numbered 8, after V lost 6 bases and J lost 9 bases. Germline CDR1 and CDR2: MNHEY and SVGAGI. This CDR3 has 13 residues. The CDR3 here is CASSQGGVSPQHF. In DNA, the CDR3 is TGTGCCAGCAGCCAGGGGGGGGTATCGCCCCAGCATTTT.

CDR3 DNA sequence: TGCAGCGTTGGACAGGTCTTACAAGAGACCCAGTACTTC. The encoded protein is CSVGQVLQETQYF. This sequence joins TRBV29-1 and TRBJ2-5; D perhaps matches TRBD1 (6 bases). This CDR3 region has 13 residues. Germline CDR1 is SQVTM and CDR2 is ANQGSEA. The V end lost 4 bases, the J end lost 2 bases, and 11 bases lay between the germline ends.

V is TRBV30 and J is TRBJ1-5; D is ambiguous. The CDR3 covers 13 residues. Trimming took off 2 bases at V and 4 bases at J, with 9 bases between the two ends. CDR1 GTSNPN and CDR2 SVGIG come from the germline V gene (reference sequence). The CDR3 loop reads CAWSMSQNQPQHF. The DNA of the CDR3 is TGTGCCTGGAGTATGTCCCAGAATCAGCCCCAGCATTTT.

The chain carries TRBV28 and TRBJ1-5; D is unresolved. The CDR3 spans 16 residues. The germline V gene encodes CDR1 MDHEN and CDR2 SYDVKM. V was cut by 6 bases and J by 7 bases, with 22 bases left in between. The CDR3 here is CASSSSWRRSDQPQHF. The CDR3 nucleotides are TGTGCCAGCAGCTCCTCGTGGCGCAGATCGGACCAGCCCCAGCATTTT.

The chain couples TRBV6-6 to TRBJ1-5; 8 bases agree with TRBD1. The CDR3 spans 15 residues. Germline CDR1 is MNHNY and CDR2 is SVGAGI (reference sequence). The V and J ends lost 5 bases and 6 bases, in that order; junction bases with no gene match: 9. The CDR3 DNA reads TGTGCCAGCAGTCAAACAGGGGGGGCAAGTCAGCCCCAGCATTTT. It codes for CASSQTGGASQPQHF.

As DNA, the CDR3 is TGTGCCAGCAGCGGGCGGACAGGGGGCGACGCAGGGACCCAGTACTTC. Amino acids: CASSGRTGGDAGTQYF. The rearrangement links TRBV7-9 to TRBJ2-5, with 11 bases identical to TRBD1. V lost 5 bases to trimming and J lost 7 bases; unmatched junction nucleotides: 12. The CDR3 length is 16 residues. The germline gives CDR1 SEHNR, CDR2 FQNEAQ (reference sequence).

The chain is built from TRBV11-2 and TRBJ2-3, with 7 bases that match TRBD1. Germline CDR1 SGHAT, CDR2 FQNNGV. CDR3 size: 15 residues. Unmatched junction bases numbered 12, after V lost 5 bases and J lost 7 bases. CDR3 sequence (DNA): TGTGCCAGCAGCAATCGGGACAGTGCCGGGAATACGCAGTATTTT. It is translated as CASSNRDSAGNTQYF.

V and J are TRBV4-2 and TRBJ2-7; no reliable D call. This CDR3 comprises 16 residues. The V and J ends lost 0 bases and 1 base respectively, with 13 bases between them. Germline V gives CDR1 LGHNA, CDR2 YNFKEQ. CDR3 in amino acids: CASSQEKAADSYEQYF. Here the CDR3 DNA reads TGTGCCAGCAGCCAAGAAAAGGCAGCCGATTCCTACGAGCAGTACTTC.

This chain connects TRBV7-3 to TRBJ2-7; D might be TRBD1 (6 bases). The V end lost 5 bases, the J end lost 6 bases, and 14 bases lay between the germline ends. CDR3 length: 13 amino acids. Germline assignment: CDR1 SGHTA and CDR2 FQGTGA. This chain's CDR3 is CASSERDTSEQYF. CDR3 DNA: TGTGCCAGCAGCGAGAGGGACACTAGCGAGCAGTACTTC. The full variable domain, with the rest looked up from reference TRBV7-3 and TRBJ2-7, is GAGVSQTPSNKVTEKGKYVELRCDPISGHTALYWYRQSLGQGPEFLIYFQGTGAADDSGLPNDRFFAVRPEGSVSTLKIQRTERGDSAVYLCASSERDTSEQYFGPGTRLTVT.

V gene TRBV6-5 combines with J gene TRBJ2-1, with 9 bases aligning to TRBD1. CDR3 size: 14 residues. V lost 6 bases, J lost 6 bases, and 6 bases stayed unmatched. CDR1 and CDR2 from the germline V gene are MNHEY and SVGAGI. The CDR3 is CASRGGQGFNEQFF. CDR3 nucleotide sequence: TGTGCCAGCAGAGGGGGACAGGGATTCAATGAGCAGTTCTTC.

The rearrangement uses TRBV11-3 and TRBJ1-1, with TRBD1 as a possible D gene (5 bases). Trimming removed 2 bases at V and 3 bases at J, with 7 bases between. This CDR3 is 13 amino acids long. Germline V gene data show CDR1 as SGHNT and CDR2 as YENEEA. This CDR3 is CASSLMGDTEAFF. The DNA for the CDR3 is TGTGCCAGCAGCTTAATGGGGGACACTGAAGCTTTCTTT.

The chain is built from TRBV7-3 and TRBJ2-1; D is possibly TRBD1 (5 bases). The V gene's germline CDR1 is SGHTA and CDR2 FQGTGA. The V and J ends lost 5 bases and 6 bases respectively, with 8 bases between them. The CDR3 is 12 residues long. CDR3 DNA sequence: TGTGCCAGCAGCCCCCAGGGCAATGAGCAGTTCTTC. This sequence encodes CASSPQGNEQFF. Full variable domain (remainder filled in from reference TRBV7-3 and TRBJ2-1): GAGVSQTPSNKVTEKGKYVELRCDPISGHTALYWYRQSLGQGPEFLIYFQGTGAADDSGLPNDRFFAVRPEGSVSTLKIQRTERGDSAVYLCASSPQGNEQFFGPGTRLTVL.

The chain employs TRBV19 and TRBJ2-3; 7 nucleotides line up with TRBD1. The V gene's germline CDR1 is LNHDA and CDR2 SQIVND (reference sequence). The junction had 6 bases not matched to a gene; V was cut back by 5 bases and J by 4 bases. The CDR3 is 14 amino acids. The CDR3 reads CASSPRQGADTQYF. The CDR3 nucleotides read TGTGCCAGTAGTCCCCGACAGGGTGCAGATACGCAGTATTTT.

For the CDR3, the DNA is TGTGCCAGCAGTTACTCCCCCCGGACTAGGGATACGCAGTATTTT. Protein product: CASSYSPRTRDTQYF. The J gene is TRBJ2-3, the V gene TRBV6-5; 7 positions match TRBD2. The trim removed 0 bases at V and 6 bases at J, leaving 6 bases unmatched. Germline lookup yields CDR1 MNHEY and CDR2 SVGAGI. The CDR3 is 15 residues long.